Reported below is one TCR beta chain. The sample is drawn from a study of blood T cell repertoires in COVID-19. Under the authors' procedure: Amplified reference gene primers provided the basis for estimating nucleated cell counts. Method: immunoSEQ multiplex PCR; TCRdb's copy keeps in-frame clones and lacks some. Clonal size and the V and J genes are those of that table, whereas D and trimming came from the DNA. The sample lists around 84,000 clones; roughly 89% were seen once. CDR1 and CDR2 (germline): LNHDA, SQIVND (reference sequence). The CDR3 consists of 17 residues. The germline V and J ends were trimmed by 3 bases and 0 bases, with 14 bases remaining between them.

This receptor was identified in a man over 45 with active COVID-19. The sample comprised peripheral blood. The rearrangement uses TRBV19 and TRBJ2-2, with no clear D. CDR3 DNA sequence: TGTGCCAGTAGTATTCGGCGACTTCCCGCGAACACCGGGGAGCTGTTTTTT. Translated: CASSIRRLPANTGELFF.